This TCR beta chain derives from a study of shared T cell receptors in the human thymus. Libraries were prepared by immunoSEQ multiplex PCR; TCRdb keeps only in-frame clonotypes and omits some of them. The table has approximately 760,000 clones, 70% to 90% seen once. J was trimmed by 0 bases and V by 0 bases; bases with no gene match: 6. This CDR3 region has 17 residues. Germline V gene data show CDR1 as MGHRA and CDR2 as YSYEKL. This sample was also put to use in a study of human thymus T cells. That paper states: From resections taken during corrective heart surgery, the thymus tissue was obtained. Both thymic and peripheral blood repertoires showed apparently biased V and J usage.

The origin of this receptor is a girl under three years old with a congenital heart defect. The chain employs TRBV4-1 and TRBJ1-1, with 8 positions matching TRBD1. Sequenced input: thymocytes. The DNA for the CDR3 is TGCGCCAGCAGCCAAGATGGGACAGGCGCCGTGAACACTGAAGCTTTCTTT. Translated: CASSQDGTGAVNTEAFF.